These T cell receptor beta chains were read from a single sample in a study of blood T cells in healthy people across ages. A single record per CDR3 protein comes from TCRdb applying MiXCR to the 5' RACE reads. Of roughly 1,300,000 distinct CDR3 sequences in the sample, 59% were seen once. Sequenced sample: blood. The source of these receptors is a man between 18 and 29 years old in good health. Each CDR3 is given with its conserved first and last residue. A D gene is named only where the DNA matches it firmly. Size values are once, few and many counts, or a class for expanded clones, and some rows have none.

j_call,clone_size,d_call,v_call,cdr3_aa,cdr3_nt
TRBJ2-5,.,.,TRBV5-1,CASSFVPGGGLSRETQYF,TGCGCCAGCAGCTTCGTGCCAGGCGGCGGCTTAAGTAGGGAGACCCAGTACTTC
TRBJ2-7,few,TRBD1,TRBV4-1,CASSPGQAFYEQYF,TGCGCCAGCAGCCCGGGACAGGCCTTCTACGAGCAGTACTTC
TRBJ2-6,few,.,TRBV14,CASSQGWANVLTF,TGTGCCAGCAGCCAGGGCTGGGCCAACGTCCTGACTTTC
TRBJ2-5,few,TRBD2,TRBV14,CASSPLFSGVFQETQYF,TGTGCCAGCAGCCCTCTATTTAGCGGGGTGTTCCAAGAGACCCAGTACTTC
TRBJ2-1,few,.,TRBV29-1,CSVEVPSYNEQFF,TGCAGCGTTGAAGTCCCCTCCTACAATGAGCAGTTCTTC
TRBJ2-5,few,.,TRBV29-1,CSVGIGAQETQYF,TGCAGCGTTGGAATAGGGGCCCAAGAGACCCAGTACTTC
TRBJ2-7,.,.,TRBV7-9,CASSLVLGTYEQYF,TGTGCCAGCAGCTTAGTTCTTGGGACCTACGAGCAGTACTTC
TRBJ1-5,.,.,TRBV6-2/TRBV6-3,CASSDIRGNQPQHF,TGTGCCAGCAGTGACATCCGGGGGAACCAGCCCCAGCATTTT
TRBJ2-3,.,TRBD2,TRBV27,CASHPAGGPTDTQYF,TGTGCCAGCCACCCAGCGGGAGGGCCAACAGATACGCAGTATTTT
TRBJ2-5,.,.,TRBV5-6,CASSRSTQETQYF,TGTGCCAGCAGCCGGAGCACACAAGAGACCCAGTACTTC
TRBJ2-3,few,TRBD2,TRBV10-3,CAISPTSGGAMSTDTQYF,TGTGCCATCAGCCCGACTAGCGGGGGGGCGATGAGCACAGATACGCAGTATTTT
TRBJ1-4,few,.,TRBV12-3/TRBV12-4,CASIDDRTDEKLFF,TGTGCCAGCATTGATGACCGGACAGATGAAAAACTGTTTTTT
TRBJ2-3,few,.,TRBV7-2,CASSLRGQSTDTQYF,TGTGCCAGCAGCTTACGGGGGCAAAGCACAGATACGCAGTATTTT
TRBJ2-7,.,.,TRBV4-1,CASSREPSLQGYEQYF,TGCGCCAGCAGCCGAGAACCCTCATTACAGGGATACGAGCAGTACTTC
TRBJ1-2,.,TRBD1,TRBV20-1,CSARDSGTGKMGNYGYTF,TGCAGTGCTAGAGATTCGGGGACAGGGAAGATGGGCAACTATGGCTACACCTTC
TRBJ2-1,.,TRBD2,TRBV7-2,CASSLEIREALYNEQFF,TGTGCCAGCAGCTTAGAAATCCGGGAGGCCCTCTACAATGAGCAGTTCTTC
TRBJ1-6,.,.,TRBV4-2,CASSQEGGTPFIYNSPLHF,TGTGCCAGCAGCCAAGAAGGGGGGACACCTTTCATTTATAATTCACCCCTCCACTTT
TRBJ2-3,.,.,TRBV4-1,CASSQDHSRTDTQYF,TGCGCCAGCAGCCAAGATCACTCTCGCACAGATACGCAGTATTTT
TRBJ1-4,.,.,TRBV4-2,CASSQDLKQKLFF,TGTGCCAGCAGCCAAGATCTTAAGCAAAAACTGTTTTTT
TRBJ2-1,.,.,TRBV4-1,CASKGLAPGNEQFF,TGCGCCAGCAAGGGGCTAGCGCCAGGCAATGAGCAGTTCTTC
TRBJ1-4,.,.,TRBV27,CASSSSQPYGNEKLFF,TGTGCCAGCAGTTCATCGCAGCCCTACGGGAATGAAAAACTGTTTTTT
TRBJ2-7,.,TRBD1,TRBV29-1,CSVRKQGSSYEQYF,TGCAGCGTCCGTAAACAGGGGAGCTCCTACGAGCAGTACTTC
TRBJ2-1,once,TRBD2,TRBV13,CASSGLLAGGPNSYNEQFF,TGTGCCAGCAGCGGATTACTAGCGGGGGGGCCTAATTCCTACAATGAGCAGTTCTTC
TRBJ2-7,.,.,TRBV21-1,CASSCPRTSYEQYF,TGTGCCAGCAGTTGCCCTAGGACTAGCTACGAGCAGTACTTC
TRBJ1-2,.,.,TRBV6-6,CASRRQNYGCTF,TGTGCCAGCAGGAGACAGAACTATGGCTGCACCTTC
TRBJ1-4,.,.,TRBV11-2,CASSLRGGEGLRDEKLFF,TGTGCCAGCAGTCTACGGGGGGGCGAAGGATTAAGGGATGAAAAACTGTTTTTT
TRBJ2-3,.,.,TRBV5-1,CASSLPAKSTDTQYF,TGCGCCAGCAGTCTTCCAGCGAAAAGCACAGATACGCAGTATTTT
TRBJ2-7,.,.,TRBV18,CASSQWGYNEQYF,TGTGCCAGCTCACAATGGGGCTACAATGAGCAGTACTTC
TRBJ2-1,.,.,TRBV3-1,CASSPVDSIYNEQFF,TGTGCCAGCAGCCCGGTGGACAGCATCTACAATGAGCAGTTCTTC
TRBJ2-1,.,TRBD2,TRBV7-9,CASSTSGSPSYNEQFF,TGTGCCAGCAGTACTAGCGGGAGCCCTTCCTACAATGAGCAGTTCTTC
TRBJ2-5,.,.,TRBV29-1,CSAEVGALGGKTQYF,TGCAGCGCCGAAGTGGGGGCGCTGGGTGGGAAGACCCAGTACTTC
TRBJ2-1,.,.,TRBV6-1,CASSEGALSHEQFF,TGTGCCAGCAGTGAGGGGGCACTTAGCCATGAGCAGTTCTTC
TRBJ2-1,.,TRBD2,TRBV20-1,CSPFGGRSNEQFF,TGCAGTCCGTTTGGCGGGAGGTCGAATGAGCAGTTCTTC
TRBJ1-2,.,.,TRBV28,CASRYRDGYTF,TGTGCCAGCAGATACAGGGATGGCTACACCTTC
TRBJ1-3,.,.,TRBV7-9,CASRSGVTGNTIYF,TGTGCCAGCAGATCAGGGGTGACTGGAAACACCATATATTTT
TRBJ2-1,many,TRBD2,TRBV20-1,CSAQTSGAYNEQFF,TGCAGTGCTCAGACTAGCGGAGCCTACAATGAGCAGTTCTTC
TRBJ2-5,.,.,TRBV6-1,CASSEDRAPQETQYF,TGTGCCAGCAGTGAAGACCGAGCCCCTCAAGAGACCCAGTACTTC
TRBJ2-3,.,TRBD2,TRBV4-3,CASSQSPGGGAADTQYF,TGCGCCAGCAGCCAGAGTCCCGGCGGGGGGGCGGCAGATACGCAGTATTTT
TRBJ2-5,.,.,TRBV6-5,CASSYGATQETQYF,TGTGCCAGCAGTTATGGGGCAACACAAGAGACCCAGTACTTC
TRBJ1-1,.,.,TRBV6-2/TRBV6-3,CASSPGGFANSMNTEAFF,TGTGCCAGCAGCCCCGGTGGGTTCGCGAACTCCATGAACACTGAAGCTTTCTTT
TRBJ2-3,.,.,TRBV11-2,CASSLFRDTSTDTQYF,TGTGCCAGCAGCTTATTTCGGGACACAAGCACAGATACGCAGTATTTT
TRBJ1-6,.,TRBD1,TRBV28,CASSPSGTDSPLHF,TGTGCCAGCAGTCCCTCCGGGACAGATTCACCCCTCCACTTT
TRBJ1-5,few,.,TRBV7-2,CASSGAGLEPQHF,TGTGCCAGCAGCGGGGCGGGCTTGGAGCCCCAGCATTTT